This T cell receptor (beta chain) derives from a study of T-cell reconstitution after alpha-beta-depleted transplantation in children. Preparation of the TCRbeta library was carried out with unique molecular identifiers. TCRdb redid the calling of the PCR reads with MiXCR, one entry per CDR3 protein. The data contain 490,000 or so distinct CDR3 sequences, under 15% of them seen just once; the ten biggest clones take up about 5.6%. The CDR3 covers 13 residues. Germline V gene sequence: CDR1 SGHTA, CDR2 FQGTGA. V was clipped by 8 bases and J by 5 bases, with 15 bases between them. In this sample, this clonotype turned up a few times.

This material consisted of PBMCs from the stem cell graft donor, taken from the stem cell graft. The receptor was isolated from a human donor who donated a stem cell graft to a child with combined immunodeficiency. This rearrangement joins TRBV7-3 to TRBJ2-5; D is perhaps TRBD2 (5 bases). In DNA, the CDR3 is TGTGCCAGCGCCAGGTCGGGAACTGAGACCCAGTACTTC. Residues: CASARSGTETQYF.